The 22 T cell receptor beta chains below were found in one sample sequenced in a study of T cell repertoires in cytomegalovirus infection. TCRdb ran MiXCR on the reads and lists one entry per CDR3 protein. The sample lists fewer than 550,000 distinct CDR3 sequences, 26% occurring once. The sample comprised PBMCs. These receptors were obtained from a human donor in good health (CMV status not recorded). Some clones in this sample may be carry-over from other donors' samples.

This clonotype was recorded many times. The rearrangement uses TRBV6-5 and TRBJ2-3; TRBD2 agrees at 11 bases. The CDR3 totals 21 residues. Per the germline V gene, CDR1 is MNHEY and CDR2 is SVGAGI. Losses at the gene ends were 4 bases for V and 0 bases for J; bases not matched to a gene: 18. CDR3 in DNA: TGTGCCAGCAGTTCCACTCTACTAGCGGGAGTCCCCTTGATTAGCACAGATACGCAGTATTTT. This encodes CASSSTLLAGVPLISTDTQYF.

This clonotype was detected only a few times. Given a much more abundant clone one base away, this may be a read error. The gene calls are TRBV2 and TRBJ2-1; D gene unclear. Germline CDR1 SNHLY, CDR2 FYNNEI. V was trimmed by 6 bases and J by 3 bases, leaving 6 bases between them. CDR3 length: 12 amino acids. CDR3 nucleotides: TGTGCCAGCAGCCCCAACTACAATGAGCAGTTCTTC. This gives the protein CASSPNYNEQFF.

This clonotype was recorded many times. The J gene is TRBJ2-1, the V gene TRBV7-2; TRBD2 aligns across 8 bases. Trimming at V came to 3 bases and at J to 7 bases, leaving 11 bases not matched to a gene. Germline loops: CDR1 SGHTA, CDR2 FQGNSA. CDR3 size: 16 residues. The CDR3 coding sequence is TGTGCCAGCAGCTTGGGATGGGGCGGCGGGGGGAATGAGCAGTTCTTC. This encodes CASSLGWGGGGNEQFF.

In its sample, this clonotype was seen many times. The chain couples TRBV7-6 to TRBJ2-3; 7 nucleotides line up with TRBD2. This CDR3 is built from 12 residues. V shed 5 bases, J shed 8 bases, and the junction held 4 bases outside the gene matches. Germline V gene sequence: CDR1 SGHVS, CDR2 FNYEAQ. CDR3 sequence: CASSRLAGTQYF. Here the CDR3 DNA reads TGTGCCAGCAGCCGGTTAGCGGGTACGCAGTATTTT.

This clonotype came up a few times. The chain has TRBV10-3 and TRBJ2-1, with D perhaps matching TRBD2 (6 bases). Trimming stripped 0 bases from V and 2 bases from J, with 14 bases between. The CDR3 runs 17 residues. Germline values: CDR1 ENHRY, CDR2 SYGVKD. The DNA for the CDR3 is TGTGCCATCAGTGAGTCGCCGCGGGATCATCCCTACAATGAGCAGTTCTTC. Residues: CAISESPRDHPYNEQFF.

This clonotype has a count of ten or more. V usage is TRBV7-2 and J usage is TRBJ2-2; 8 positions agree with TRBD1. The CDR3 contains 14 residues. The ends lost 5 bases at V and 7 bases at J; junction bases unmatched: 6. Per the germline V gene, CDR1 is SGHTA and CDR2 is FQGNSA. The CDR3 DNA reads TGTGCCAGCAGCAAGGACAGGGTCGGCGGGGAGCTGTTTTTT. It is translated as CASSKDRVGGELFF. Together with reference TRBV7-2 and TRBJ2-2, the CDR3 gives the full variable domain: GAGVSQSPSNKVTEKGKDVELRCDPISGHTALYWYRQSLGQGLEFLIYFQGNSAPDKSGLPSDRFSAERTGGSVSTLTIQRTQQEDSAVYLCASSKDRVGGELFFGEGSRLTVL.

This clonotype was seen many times. The chain uses TRBV7-2 and TRBJ1-5; D gene ambiguous. Trimming removed 3 bases at V and 10 bases at J, with 16 bases between. Per the germline V gene, CDR1 is SGHTA and CDR2 is FQGNSA. This CDR3 comprises 14 residues. The CDR3 protein is CASSFLGDITPQHF. The CDR3 coding sequence is TGTGCCAGCAGCTTTCTTGGCGACATCACCCCCCAGCATTTT.

This clonotype was observed a few times. The V and J genes are TRBV28 and TRBJ2-5; the match to TRBD2 covers 13 bases. Germline CDR1 MDHEN, CDR2 SYDVKM. Trimming removed 6 bases from V and 6 bases from J; junction bases left unmatched: 16. The CDR3 is 18 residues long. The CDR3 DNA is TGTGCCAGCAGGTCACGAACTAGCGGGAGGGTAAATAGGCAGACCCAGTACTTC. Amino acids: CASRSRTSGRVNRQTQYF.

This clonotype showed up just a few times. The DNA of the CDR3 is TGTGCCAGCTCACCAGGGGGGCAGATGAATCAGCCCCAGCATTTT. It is translated as CASSPGGQMNQPQHF. The chain employs TRBV18 and TRBJ1-5; maybe TRBD1 (6 bases). Trimming pared 2 bases from V and 4 bases from J, leaving 12 bases between. CDR3 length equals 15 residues. Germline V CDR1 and CDR2: KGHSH, LQKENI. Supplemented by reference TRBV18 and TRBJ1-5, the full variable domain reads NAGVMQNPRHLVRRRGQEARLRCSPMKGHSHVYWYRQLPEEGLKFMVYLQKENIIDESGMPKERFSAEFPKEGPSILRIQQVVRGDSAAYFCASSPGGQMNQPQHFGDGTRLSIL.

The rearrangement joins TRBV12-3 or TRBV12-4 to TRBJ2-3, with D unresolved. The CDR3 has 12 amino acids. V dropped 2 bases and J dropped 4 bases, with 4 bases sitting between them. The DNA for the CDR3 is TGTGCCAGCAGTTTAAATTCAGATACGCAGTATTTT. This sequence encodes CASSLNSDTQYF.

The sample holds many counts of this clonotype. The chain uses TRBV6-1 and TRBJ1-5, with D unclear. Deletions cut 6 bases from V and 6 bases from J, with 12 bases between. The CDR3 contains 13 residues. Per the germline V gene, CDR1 is MNHNS and CDR2 is SASEGT. The CDR3 region is CASRDLMGQPQHF. The CDR3 DNA is TGTGCCAGCAGAGACCTGATGGGTCAGCCCCAGCATTTT.

This clonotype has more than one count but fewer than ten. V usage is TRBV6-1 and J usage is TRBJ2-1, with 7 bases aligning to TRBD1. V dropped 5 bases and J dropped 11; count of bases not matched to a gene: 3. CDR1 MNHNS and CDR2 SASEGT come from the germline V gene. The CDR3 runs to 11 residues. The CDR3, as DNA: TGTGCCAGCAGTAGACAGGGCCAGCAGTTCTTC. This sequence encodes CASSRQGQQFF.

This clonotype showed up just a few times. The V gene is TRBV10-3, the J gene TRBJ1-5; D might be TRBD1 (5 bases). CDR1 ENHRY and CDR2 SYGVKD come from the germline V gene. V gave up 10 bases and J gave up 2 bases, with 18 bases separating them. There are 15 residues in the CDR3. CDR3: CATWAHDSGNQPQHF. CDR3 in DNA: TGTGCCACTTGGGCCCACGACAGTGGCAATCAGCCCCAGCATTTT.

This clonotype has more than one count but fewer than ten. The chain combines TRBV28 with TRBJ1-2; the match to TRBD1 covers 8 bases. Losses at the gene ends were 9 bases for V and 0 bases for J; bases not matched to a gene: 6. The CDR3 contains 14 residues. The V gene's germline CDR1 is MDHEN and CDR2 SYDVKM. This CDR3 reads CASLQGGANYGYTF. As DNA, the CDR3 is TGTGCCAGTTTACAGGGGGGAGCTAACTATGGCTACACCTTC.

V and J are TRBV11-3 and TRBJ2-1, with 8 bases lining up with TRBD2. This CDR3 comprises 17 residues. Germline CDR1 and CDR2: SGHNT and YENEEA. Trimming at V came to 4 bases and at J to 9 bases, leaving 17 bases not matched to a gene. Written as DNA, the CDR3 is TGTGCCAGCAGCTCGCTCTCCGGGACTAGACCCTCGCGTGAGCAGTTCTTC. Translating it yields CASSSLSGTRPSREQFF. Full variable domain (rest looked up from reference TRBV11-3 and TRBJ2-1): EAGVVQSPRYKIIEKKQPVAFWCNPISGHNTLYWYLQNLGQGPELLIRYENEEAVDDSQLPKDRFSAERLKGVDSTLKIQPAELGDSAVYLCASSSLSGTRPSREQFFGPGTRLTVL.

Written as DNA, the CDR3 is TGCAGTGCTAGTGATCACGGAGAGCAGTTCTTC. Protein: CSASDHGEQFF. This chain uses TRBV20-1 with TRBJ2-1; unclear D gene. The germline V and J ends were trimmed by 3 bases and 10 bases, with 10 bases remaining between them. Germline V CDR1 and CDR2: DFQATT, SNEGSKA (reference sequence). This CDR3 has 11 residues.

The rearrangement uses TRBV12-3 or TRBV12-4 and TRBJ1-2; D possibly corresponds to TRBD1 (6 bases). This CDR3 is 14 amino acids long. Deletions cut 5 bases from V and 5 bases from J, with 15 bases between. This CDR3 is CASSPTGWPYGYTF. The CDR3 region has the DNA TGTGCCAGCAGTCCGACAGGTTGGCCTTATGGCTACACCTTC.

V usage is TRBV7-9 and J usage is TRBJ1-1, with 7 bases fitting TRBD1. This CDR3 has 14 amino acids. The germline V gene encodes CDR1 SEHNR and CDR2 FQNEAQ (reference sequence). V shed 3 bases, J shed 7 bases, and the junction held 8 bases outside the gene matches. CDR3 in amino acids: CASSFWGQMGEAFF. In DNA, the CDR3 is TGTGCCAGCAGCTTTTGGGGACAGATGGGTGAAGCTTTCTTT.

The CDR3 DNA reads as TGTGCCAGCAGTTTACCACCCTTACGGAGGGGGAATTCACCCCTCCACTTT. Encoded protein: CASSLPPLRRGNSPLHF. The chain recombines TRBV28 with TRBJ1-6; D might be TRBD1 (6 bases). The ends were cut back, 2 bases at V and 7 bases at J, with 18 bases in the middle. The CDR3 has 17 amino acids. Germline lookup yields CDR1 MDHEN and CDR2 SYDVKM.

The genes are TRBV6-2 or TRBV6-3 and TRBJ1-5; 9 bases are a match to TRBD1. J gave up 5 bases and V 5 bases, and 7 bases lay outside the gene matches. The CDR3 has 15 residues. CDR1 is MNHEY and CDR2 is SVGEGT in the germline V gene. CDR3 DNA sequence: TGTGCCAGCAGTAATCAACGGACAGGGGATCAGCCCCAGCATTTT. It codes for CASSNQRTGDQPQHF.

This rearrangement joins TRBV4-1 to TRBJ2-1; maybe TRBD1 (5 bases). V was shortened by 7 bases and J by 0 bases, with 13 bases between the two germline ends. The CDR3 contains 15 residues. Germline V gene lookup returns CDR1 MGHRA and CDR2 YSYEKL. The CDR3 region has the DNA TGCGCCAGCACCGATACAGGCATCTCCTACAATGAGCAGTTCTTC. Protein: CASTDTGISYNEQFF.

This clonotype was detected a few times. The chain joins TRBV4-1 to TRBJ1-4; D not certain. The ends were cut back, 0 bases at V and 4 bases at J, with 12 bases in the middle. The CDR3 runs to 16 residues. Germline-derived CDR1 and CDR2 are MGHRA and YSYEKL. CDR3 DNA sequence: TGCGCCAGCAGCCAAGAATCCCGGGTCTTTAATGAAAAACTGTTTTTT. Amino acid sequence: CASSQESRVFNEKLFF.